Listed here are 32 T cell receptor beta chains from one sample, sequenced in a study of cytomegalovirus exposure and HLA in healthy donors. PCR was performed using 60 Vbeta and 13 Jbeta primers. Assay used: immunoSEQ multiplex PCR; TCRdb lists only in-frame clones, some missing. This table holds about 170,000 clones, about three quarters found once. Sequences were obtained from PBMCs. The receptors derive from a girl aged 10-17 years in good health and CMV-seronegative.

This clone showed up just a few times. The V gene is TRBV19, the J gene TRBJ1-3; 7 bases agree with TRBD1. This CDR3 has 15 amino acids. Trimming at V came to 10 bases and at J to 0 bases, leaving 9 bases not matched to a gene. Germline CDR1 LNHDA, CDR2 SQIVND (reference sequence). For the CDR3, the DNA is TGTGCCACCGCGGGACAGCCCTTCTCTGGAAACACCATATATTTT. This translates into CATAGQPFSGNTIYF.

The rearrangement uses TRBV15 and TRBJ1-6; D is uncertain. The CDR3 loop spans 13 amino acids. The germline gives CDR1 LNHNV, CDR2 YYDKDF (reference sequence). V shed 1 base and J shed 10 bases, with 8 bases lying between them. The CDR3 DNA is TGTGCCACCAGCAGAGTAGCAGAGTCACCCCTCCACTTT. Encoded protein: CATSRVAESPLHF.

This clone came up a few times. The V and J genes are TRBV5-1 and TRBJ1-2; 8 positions agree with TRBD1. Germline V lookup: CDR1 SGHRS, CDR2 YFSETQ. This CDR3 has 16 amino acids. With 4 bases clipped from V and 0 bases from J, the junction kept 8 bases outside the gene matches. The CDR3 DNA reads TGCGCCAGCAGCCCCGGGACAGGCTCTACTAACTATGGCTACACCTTC. Its translation: CASSPGTGSTNYGYTF.

This clone was counted a few times. This rearrangement joins TRBV6-1 to TRBJ1-5; TRBD1 might be the D (6 bases). The CDR3 has 14 residues. CDR1 is MNHNS and CDR2 is SASEGT in the germline V gene. Trimming took 6 bases from V and 6 from J, leaving 15 bases between them. CDR3 coding DNA: TGTGCCAGCAGGGGGGCAGGGAGTTTTCAGCCCCAGCATTTT. Residues: CASRGAGSFQPQHF.

J is TRBJ2-2 and V is TRBV29-1, with 7 bases identical to TRBD2. V trimming: 5 bases; J trimming: 6 bases; junction bases outside the gene matches: 6. Germline V gene lookup returns CDR1 SQVTM and CDR2 ANQGSEA. The CDR3 covers 13 residues. This CDR3 reads CSVPSGGAGELFF. The CDR3 DNA reads as TGCAGCGTTCCTAGTGGGGGGGCCGGGGAGCTGTTTTTT.

The chain has TRBV7-9 and TRBJ1-5, with TRBD1 matching 7 bases. V dropped 3 bases and J dropped 4; count of bases not matched to a gene: 9. Germline V gene sequence: CDR1 SEHNR, CDR2 FQNEAQ (reference sequence). The CDR3 is 16 residues long. For the CDR3, the DNA is TGTGCCAGCAGCTTTAGCGGGACAGACCTAAATCAGCCCCAGCATTTT. This translates into CASSFSGTDLNQPQHF. Full variable domain (missing parts from reference TRBV7-9 and TRBJ1-5): DTGVSQNPRHKITKRGQNVTFRCDPISEHNRLYWYRQTLGQGPEFLTYFQNEAQLEKSRLLSDRFSAERPKGSFSTLEIQRTEQGDSAMYLCASSFSGTDLNQPQHFGDGTRLSIL.

This clone was observed a handful of times. The V gene is TRBV5-1, the J gene TRBJ1-1; D gene unclear. CDR1 SGHRS and CDR2 YFSETQ come from the germline V gene. The CDR3 has 14 amino acids. Trimming took 0 bases from V and 0 from J, leaving 6 bases between them. The CDR3 DNA sequence: TGCGCCAGCAGCTTGGACACGTTGAACACTGAAGCTTTCTTT. As protein: CASSLDTLNTEAFF.

The rearrangement joins TRBV6-5 to TRBJ1-5; possible D gene TRBD1, 5 bases. Per germline, CDR1 MNHEY and CDR2 SVGAGI. V lost 6 bases and J 6 bases, leaving 15 bases between the germline ends. The CDR3 is made up of 14 amino acids. CDR3: CASRPRVFGQPQHF. The CDR3, as DNA: TGTGCCAGCAGACCCAGGGTTTTCGGTCAGCCCCAGCATTTT.

The chain combines TRBV29-1 with TRBJ2-3; 10 bases fit TRBD2. With V trimmed by 3 bases and J by 6 bases, 6 bases remained unmatched. This CDR3 region has 14 residues. The germline gives CDR1 SQVTM, CDR2 ANQGSEA. CDR3 coding DNA: TGCAGCGTTGACCAGCGGGGGGGCGGGGATACGCAGTATTTT. This codes for CSVDQRGGGDTQYF.

This chain joins TRBV9 and TRBJ2-5; 7 bases line up with TRBD1. This CDR3 has 17 amino acids. V gave up 0 bases and J gave up 2 bases; unmatched junction bases: 10. Germline V lookup: CDR1 SGDLS, CDR2 YYNGEE. The CDR3 sequence is CASSVGLIGGLQETQYF. The CDR3 DNA follows: TGTGCCAGCAGCGTAGGGTTGATAGGGGGCCTTCAAGAGACCCAGTACTTC.

CDR3: CASSYNFREANYGYTF. In DNA, the CDR3 is TGTGCCAGCAGTTACAATTTCCGGGAAGCTAACTATGGCTACACCTTC. The rearrangement links TRBV6-6 to TRBJ1-2, with D unresolved. This CDR3 is 16 amino acids long. Trimming pared 2 bases from V and 0 bases from J, leaving 13 bases between. Germline loops: CDR1 MNHNY, CDR2 SVGAGI (reference sequence).

The rearrangement uses TRBV9 and TRBJ2-1; possibly TRBD1 for D (5 bases). The germline gives CDR1 SGDLS, CDR2 YYNGEE. V lost 3 bases and J lost 3, with 13 bases in between. CDR3 length equals 15 residues. CDR3 in DNA: TGTGCCAGCAGCGGGGGTCAGGGTCTCTACAATGAGCAGTTCTTC. It specifies CASSGGQGLYNEQFF. Together with reference TRBV9 and TRBJ2-1, the CDR3 gives the full variable domain: DSGVTQTPKHLITATGQRVTLRCSPRSGDLSVYWYQQSLDQGLQFLIQYYNGEERAKGNILERFSAQQFPDLHSELNLSSLELGDSALYFCASSGGQGLYNEQFFGPGTRLTVL.

This clone was recorded only once. J is TRBJ2-3 and V is TRBV6-5, with 8 positions matching TRBD2. The V gene's germline CDR1 is MNHEY and CDR2 SVGAGI. The CDR3 runs 15 residues. J was trimmed by 2 bases and V by 7 bases; bases with no gene match: 8. The CDR3 DNA sequence: TGTGCCAGCACCCAAGCGGGGGCGACCACAGATACGCAGTATTTT. It codes for CASTQAGATTDTQYF.

Concerning this clone itself: Mismatch with germline at one junction end may stem from a read error. CDR3 loop: CASTLGGSLNF. The CDR3 coding sequence is TGTGCCAGCACCCTAGGGGGCAGTTTGAACTTT. The rearrangement links TRBV7-9 to TRBJ1-1; TRBD1 aligns across 7 bases. The CDR3 is made up of 11 amino acids. The V gene's germline CDR1 is SEHNR and CDR2 FQNEAQ (reference sequence). The full variable domain, its missing parts supplied by reference TRBV7-9 and TRBJ1-1, is DTGVSQNPRHKITKRGQNVTFRCDPISEHNRLYWYRQTLGQGPEFLTYFQNEAQLEKSRLLSDRFSAERPKGSFSTLEIQRTEQGDSAMYLCASTLGGSLNFGQGTRLTVV.

This sequence joins TRBV9 and TRBJ1-1, with D tentatively TRBD1 (6 bases). Per the germline V gene, CDR1 is SGDLS and CDR2 is YYNGEE. CDR3 length equals 15 residues. V lost 0 bases and J lost 4, with 13 bases in between. For the CDR3, the DNA is TGTGCCAGCAGCGTAGGGGGGACATCCTCCACTGAAGCTTTCTTT. It translates to CASSVGGTSSTEAFF. The full variable domain, completed using reference TRBV9 and TRBJ1-1, is DSGVTQTPKHLITATGQRVTLRCSPRSGDLSVYWYQQSLDQGLQFLIQYYNGEERAKGNILERFSAQQFPDLHSELNLSSLELGDSALYFCASSVGGTSSTEAFFGQGTRLTVV.

The V gene is TRBV19, the J gene TRBJ1-2, with D unresolved. In germline, CDR1 is LNHDA, CDR2 SQIVND (reference sequence). CDR3 length: 13 residues. Trimming shortened V by 6 bases and J by 3 bases, and 11 bases separated the two germline ends. The CDR3 DNA sequence: TGTGCCAGTAGGGGGAGGATAGACTATGGCTACACCTTC. Its protein is CASRGRIDYGYTF. Combining the CDR3 with reference TRBV19 and TRBJ1-2 gives the whole variable domain DGGITQSPKYLFRKEGQNVTLSCEQNLNHDAMYWYRQDPGQGLRLIYYSQIVNDFQKGDIAEGYSVSREKKESFPLTVTSAQKNPTAFYLCASRGRIDYGYTFGSGTRLTVV.

DNA for the CDR3: TGTGCCAGCAGTACTTACAGGGCAACTAATGAAAAACTGTTTTTT. Translation: CASSTYRATNEKLFF. The chain carries TRBV6-5 and TRBJ1-4; weak D call: TRBD1 (6 bases). V gave up 5 bases and J gave up 0 bases, with 10 bases separating them. CDR3 length: 15 residues. CDR1 is MNHEY and CDR2 is SVGAGI in the germline V gene.

The rearrangement uses TRBV13 and TRBJ1-2; the D gene is possibly TRBD1 (6 bases). V lost 0 bases and J lost 4, with 12 bases in between. Germline V CDR1 and CDR2: PRHDT, FYEKMQ (reference sequence). The CDR3 loop spans 15 amino acids. CDR3 in DNA: TGTGCCAGCAGCTTAGGTCTCCAGGGGAGCTATGGCTACACCTTC. It encodes CASSLGLQGSYGYTF.

This clone came up once. The genes are TRBV2 and TRBJ2-7; the D gene is possibly TRBD1 (6 bases). Per germline, CDR1 SNHLY and CDR2 FYNNEI. The CDR3 extends over 15 amino acids. The V gene lost 3 bases and the J gene lost 3 bases, with 15 bases spanning the gap. CDR3 sequence reads: CASSDALTGNYEQYF. The CDR3 DNA follows: TGTGCCAGCAGTGATGCACTGACAGGTAACTACGAGCAGTACTTC.

This chain joins TRBV6-6 and TRBJ2-1, with TRBD1 as a possible D gene (5 bases). CDR1 is MNHNY, CDR2 SVGAGI, per germline (reference sequence). Trimming shortened V by 2 bases and J by 7 bases, and 15 bases separated the two germline ends. CDR3 size: 15 residues. In DNA form, the CDR3 reads TGTGCCAGCAGTTACCGGCAGGGTGTAGGGAATGAGCAGTTCTTC. The encoded protein is CASSYRQGVGNEQFF.

The rearrangement uses TRBV18 and TRBJ1-1, with 9 positions matching TRBD1. V shed 5 bases and J 1 base; nucleotides not matched to a gene: 8. CDR1 is KGHSH and CDR2 is LQKENI in the germline V gene. This CDR3 contains 16 residues. The CDR3 is CASSSSQDRGNTEAFF. For the CDR3, the DNA is TGTGCCAGCTCATCAAGCCAGGACAGGGGGAACACTGAAGCTTTCTTT.

This sequence joins TRBV11-2 and TRBJ2-1, with no clear D. The CDR3 contains 14 residues. V gave up 4 bases and J gave up 6 bases, with 13 bases separating them. Germline V gene lookup returns CDR1 SGHAT and CDR2 FQNNGV. The CDR3: CASSSRVSGNEQFF. The DNA of the CDR3 is TGTGCCAGCAGCTCTCGAGTGTCGGGCAATGAGCAGTTCTTC.

The V call is TRBV6-1, the J call TRBJ2-1; TRBD1 might be the D (6 bases). This CDR3 is built from 15 residues. Germline V gene lookup returns CDR1 MNHNS and CDR2 SASEGT. With 5 bases removed from V and 0 bases from J, the gap between germline ends came to 11 bases. The CDR3 spells CASSMGASSYNEQFF. CDR3 bases: TGTGCCAGCAGTATGGGGGCGAGCTCCTACAATGAGCAGTTCTTC.

The chain recombines TRBV5-1 with TRBJ1-1; D uncertain. From germline, CDR1 is SGHRS and CDR2 YFSETQ. This CDR3 comprises 12 residues. V was clipped by 0 bases and J by 7 bases, with 7 bases between them. In DNA form, the CDR3 reads TGCGCCAGCAGCTTGGACGCTAGTGAAGCTTTCTTT. The encoded protein is CASSLDASEAFF. Complete variable domain (other parts from reference TRBV5-1 and TRBJ1-1): KAGVTQTPRYLIKTRGQQVTLSCSPISGHRSVSWYQQTPGQGLQFLFEYFSETQRNKGNFPGRFSGRQFSNSRSEMNVSTLELGDSALYLCASSLDASEAFFGQGTRLTVV.

This chain joins TRBV27 and TRBJ2-1; D might be TRBD2 (5 bases). With 4 bases removed from V and 0 bases from J, the gap between germline ends came to 7 bases. Germline V lookup: CDR1 MNHEY, CDR2 SMNVEV (reference sequence). The CDR3 has 14 residues. In nucleotides, the CDR3 is TGTGCCAGCAGTTCTGGGAGCTCCTACAATGAGCAGTTCTTC. Encoded protein: CASSSGSSYNEQFF.

The chain uses TRBV5-1 and TRBJ2-7, with D hard to call. The CDR3 has 14 residues. CDR1 is SGHRS, CDR2 YFSETQ, per germline. V was clipped by 2 bases and J by 4 bases, with 13 bases between them. CDR3 bases: TGCGCCAGCAGCTTATACCCCAGCGCTTACGAGCAGTACTTC. This encodes CASSLYPSAYEQYF.

The chain joins TRBV5-1 to TRBJ2-3; D is undetermined. CDR1 and CDR2 (germline): SGHRS, YFSETQ. The CDR3 totals 11 residues. V was shortened by 4 bases and J by 5 bases, with 5 bases between the two germline ends. The CDR3 spells CASSTGDTQYF. The CDR3 region has the DNA TGCGCCAGCAGCACCGGAGATACGCAGTATTTT.

CDR3 sequence reads: CASSEGFDYGYTF. CDR3 in DNA: TGTGCCAGTAGCGAGGGTTTTGACTATGGCTACACCTTC. V is TRBV19 and J is TRBJ1-2; D ambiguous. V was clipped by 6 bases and J by 3 bases, with 11 bases between them. This CDR3 spans 13 amino acids. The germline V gene has CDR1 LNHDA and CDR2 SQIVND (reference sequence).

The chain carries TRBV7-3 and TRBJ2-7; 8 nucleotides line up with TRBD2. After removal of 2 bases from V and 3 bases from J, the junction contained 0 bases not matched to a gene. The CDR3 is 13 amino acids. The germline CDR1 and CDR2 sequences are SGHTA and FQGTGA. This CDR3 is CASSLRGGYEQYF. DNA of the CDR3: TGTGCCAGCAGCTTACGGGGGGGCTACGAGCAGTACTTC.

The genes are TRBV7-9 and TRBJ2-1; 12 nucleotides align to TRBD2. The CDR3 has 16 residues. V lost 2 bases to trimming and J lost 8 bases; unmatched junction nucleotides: 7. CDR1 and CDR2 from the germline V gene are SEHNR and FQNEAQ (reference sequence). CDR3 coding DNA: TGTGCCAGCAGCTTACCTAGCGGGGGGGCAGATCATGAGCAGTTCTTC. It encodes CASSLPSGGADHEQFF.

The rearrangement links TRBV18 to TRBJ1-6; TRBD1 is a possible D gene (5 bases). The CDR3 totals 15 residues. V lost 2 bases, J lost 8 bases, and 13 bases lay in between. Germline assignment: CDR1 KGHSH and CDR2 LQKENI. The CDR3 sequence: CASSPSQGGDSPLHF. The CDR3 region has the DNA TGTGCCAGCTCACCAAGCCAGGGCGGGGATTCACCCCTCCACTTT.

V gene TRBV27 combines with J gene TRBJ1-5; D unclear. Germline CDR1 reads MNHEY; CDR2 reads SMNVEV (reference sequence). The CDR3 runs to 15 residues. Trimming removed 1 base from V and 2 bases from J, with 9 bases in between. As DNA, the CDR3 is TGTGCCAGCAGTTTATACGAGGGAGGCAATCAGCCCCAGCATTTT. Encoded protein: CASSLYEGGNQPQHF.